This is a list of T cell receptor beta chains from one sample in a study of blood T cell repertoires in COVID-19. The table came from immunoSEQ multiplex PCR; TCRdb's copy has only in-frame clones and leaves some out. The repertoire holds 350,000 to 450,000 clones, with around nine tenths as singletons. The material sequenced was PBMCs or T cells enriched from blood (not recorded which). The receptors were gathered from a young woman who had been exposed to COVID-19. The CDR3 runs from the conserved cysteine through the conserved F or W. D genes are given only for firm matches. Expanded clones are given a class, and other clones once, few, many or no size at all.

v_gene,abundance,j_gene,d_gene,CDR3aa,CDR3nt
TRBV9,NA,TRBJ2-1,NA,CASSVAPQSNEQFF,TGTGCCAGCAGCGTAGCACCCCAGTCCAATGAGCAGTTCTTC
TRBV19,NA,TRBJ1-5,TRBD1,CASSSYRGDNQPQHF,TGTGCCAGTAGTTCATACAGGGGGGACAATCAGCCCCAGCATTTT
TRBV6-5,NA,TRBJ2-7,TRBD2,CASNPGGGFSYEQYF,TGTGCCAGCAACCCCGGGGGGGGTTTCTCCTACGAGCAGTACTTC
TRBV21-1,NA,TRBJ1-5,NA,CASSKVSVTGIPKRNQPQHF,TGTGCCAGCAGCAAAGTATCTGTGACAGGGATTCCGAAGCGCAATCAGCCCCAGCATTTT
TRBV6-5,NA,TRBJ2-7,NA,CASRRVYEQYF,TGTGCCAGCAGGCGGGTCTACGAGCAGTACTTC
TRBV7-8,NA,TRBJ1-1,NA,CASSLAGREAFF,TGTGCCAGCAGCTTAGCGGGCCGTGAAGCTTTCTTT
TRBV10-3,NA,TRBJ2-7,NA,CAISQQGESGEQYF,TGTGCCATCAGTCAACAGGGTGAATCGGGCGAGCAGTACTTC
TRBV7-6,NA,TRBJ2-5,NA,CASSSSASVSVTQYF,TGTGCCAGCAGCTCCTCGGCTAGCGTTTCGGTGACCCAGTACTTC
TRBV7-2,once,TRBJ2-7,NA,CASSLAGGTLYEQYF,TGTGCCAGCAGCTTAGCCGGCGGTACCCTCTACGAGCAGTACTTC
TRBV29-1,NA,TRBJ2-7,NA,CSAKSAGFHEQYF,TGCAGCGCCAAAAGCGCGGGATTTCACGAGCAGTACTTC
TRBV19,NA,TRBJ2-7,TRBD1,CASRPGTGSTYEQYF,TGTGCCAGTCGACCGGGGACAGGTAGTACCTACGAGCAGTACTTC
TRBV21-1,few,TRBJ1-5,NA,CASSNSRTGDSNQPQHF,TGTGCCAGCAGCAATTCCCGGACAGGAGATAGCAATCAGCCCCAGCATTTT
TRBV7-9,NA,TRBJ1-2,TRBD1,CASSSGQSHLYGYTF,TGTGCCAGCAGCTCGGGACAGTCTCACCTCTATGGCTACACCTTC
TRBV7-2,NA,TRBJ2-6,NA,CASTRQGGTGANVLTF,TGTGCCAGCACGCGACAGGGCGGGACTGGGGCCAACGTCCTGACTTTC
TRBV6-5,once,TRBJ1-2,NA,CASSQQGYGYTF,TGTGCCAGCAGTCAACAGGGCTATGGCTACACCTTC
TRBV4-1,NA,TRBJ2-1,TRBD2,CASSQEPGLEYNEQFF,TGCGCCAGCAGCCAAGAGCCGGGACTAGAGTACAATGAGCAGTTCTTC
TRBV5-6,few,TRBJ1-1,NA,CASSLAALDTEAFF,TGTGCCAGCAGCTTGGCCGCGTTGGACACTGAAGCTTTCTTT
TRBV5-4,NA,TRBJ2-5,TRBD1,CASSQGQGGETQYF,TGTGCCAGCAGCCAGGGACAGGGGGGAGAGACCCAGTACTTC
TRBV12-3/TRBV12-4,NA,TRBJ2-5,TRBD2,CASSLSGRETQYF,TGTGCCAGCAGTTTAAGCGGGAGGGAGACCCAGTACTTC